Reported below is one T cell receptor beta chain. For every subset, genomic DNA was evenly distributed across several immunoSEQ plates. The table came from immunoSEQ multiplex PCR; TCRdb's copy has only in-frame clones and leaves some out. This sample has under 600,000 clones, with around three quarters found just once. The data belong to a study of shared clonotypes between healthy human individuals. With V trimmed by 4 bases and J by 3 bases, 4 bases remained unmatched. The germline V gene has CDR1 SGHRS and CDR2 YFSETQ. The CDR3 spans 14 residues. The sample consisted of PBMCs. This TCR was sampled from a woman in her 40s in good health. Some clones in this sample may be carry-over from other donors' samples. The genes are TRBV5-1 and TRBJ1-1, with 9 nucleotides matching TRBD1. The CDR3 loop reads CASSLGQGYTEAFF. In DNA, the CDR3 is TGCGCCAGCAGCCTAGGACAGGGGTACACTGAAGCTTTCTTT. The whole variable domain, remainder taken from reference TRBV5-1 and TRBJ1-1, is KAGVTQTPRYLIKTRGQQVTLSCSPISGHRSVSWYQQTPGQGLQFLFEYFSETQRNKGNFPGRFSGRQFSNSRSEMNVSTLELGDSALYLCASSLGQGYTEAFFGQGTRLTVV.